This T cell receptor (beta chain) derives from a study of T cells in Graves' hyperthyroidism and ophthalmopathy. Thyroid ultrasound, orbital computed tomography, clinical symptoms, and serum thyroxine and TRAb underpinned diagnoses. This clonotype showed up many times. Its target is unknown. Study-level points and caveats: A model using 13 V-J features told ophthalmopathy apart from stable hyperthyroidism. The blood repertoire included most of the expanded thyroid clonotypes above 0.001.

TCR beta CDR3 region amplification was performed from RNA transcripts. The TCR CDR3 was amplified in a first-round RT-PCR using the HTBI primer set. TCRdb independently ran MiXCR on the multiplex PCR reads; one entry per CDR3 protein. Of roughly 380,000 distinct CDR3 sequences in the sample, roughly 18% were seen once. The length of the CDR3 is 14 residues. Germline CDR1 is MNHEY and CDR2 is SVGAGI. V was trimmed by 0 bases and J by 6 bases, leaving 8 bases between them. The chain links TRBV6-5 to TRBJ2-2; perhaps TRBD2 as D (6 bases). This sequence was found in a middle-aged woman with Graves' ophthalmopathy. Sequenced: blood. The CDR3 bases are TGTGCCAGCAGTTACTCGGGGGAGGCCGGGGAGCTGTTTTTT. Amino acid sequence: CASSYSGEAGELFF.